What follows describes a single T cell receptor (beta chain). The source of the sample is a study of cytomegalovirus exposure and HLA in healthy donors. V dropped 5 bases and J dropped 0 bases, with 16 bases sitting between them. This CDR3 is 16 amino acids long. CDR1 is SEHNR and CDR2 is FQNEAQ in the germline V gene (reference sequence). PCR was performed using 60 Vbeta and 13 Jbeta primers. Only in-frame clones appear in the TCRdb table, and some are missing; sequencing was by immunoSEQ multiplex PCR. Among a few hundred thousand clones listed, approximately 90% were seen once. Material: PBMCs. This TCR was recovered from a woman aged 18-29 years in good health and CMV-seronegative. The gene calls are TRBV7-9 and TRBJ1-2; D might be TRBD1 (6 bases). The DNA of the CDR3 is TGTGCCAGCAGCGTCATCGACAGGATTACTAACTATGGCTACACCTTC. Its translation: CASSVIDRITNYGYTF. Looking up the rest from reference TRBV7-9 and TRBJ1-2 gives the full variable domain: DTGVSQNPRHKITKRGQNVTFRCDPISEHNRLYWYRQTLGQGPEFLTYFQNEAQLEKSRLLSDRFSAERPKGSFSTLEIQRTEQGDSAMYLCASSVIDRITNYGYTFGSGTRLTVV.